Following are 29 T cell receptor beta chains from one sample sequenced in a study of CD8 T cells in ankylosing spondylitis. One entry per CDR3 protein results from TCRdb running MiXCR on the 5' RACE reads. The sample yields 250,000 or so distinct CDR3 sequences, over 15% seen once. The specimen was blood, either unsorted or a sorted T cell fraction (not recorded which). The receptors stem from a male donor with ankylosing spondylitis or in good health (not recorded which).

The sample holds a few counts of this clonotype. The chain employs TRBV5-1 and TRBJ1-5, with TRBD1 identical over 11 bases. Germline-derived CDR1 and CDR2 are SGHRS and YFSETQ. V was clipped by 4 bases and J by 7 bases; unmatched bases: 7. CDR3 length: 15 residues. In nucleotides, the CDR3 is TGCGCCAGCAGCACTGGACAGGGGGCTGGACAGCCCCAGCATTTT. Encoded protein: CASSTGQGAGQPQHF.

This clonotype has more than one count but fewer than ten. CDR3 sequence (DNA): TGCAGCGTTGAAGGGGGGACGAACACTGAAGCTTTCTTT. Amino acid sequence: CSVEGGTNTEAFF. The V gene is TRBV29-1, the J gene TRBJ1-1, with D maybe TRBD1 (5 bases). Germline CDR1 reads SQVTM; CDR2 reads ANQGSEA. Trimming took 1 base from V and 1 from J, leaving 7 bases between them. The CDR3 is 13 residues long.

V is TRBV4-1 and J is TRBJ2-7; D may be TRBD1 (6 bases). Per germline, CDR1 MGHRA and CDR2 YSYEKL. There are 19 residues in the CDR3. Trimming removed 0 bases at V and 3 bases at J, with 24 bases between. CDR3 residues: CASSQEQGTLVALLYEQYF. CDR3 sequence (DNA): TGCGCCAGCAGCCAAGAGCAAGGGACACTAGTCGCCCTACTCTACGAGCAGTACTTC.

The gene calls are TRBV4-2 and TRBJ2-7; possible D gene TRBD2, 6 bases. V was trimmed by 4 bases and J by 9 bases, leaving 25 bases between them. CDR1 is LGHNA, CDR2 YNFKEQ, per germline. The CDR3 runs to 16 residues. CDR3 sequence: CASSPSVSGELEGQYF. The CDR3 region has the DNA TGTGCCAGCAGCCCCTCTGTGTCGGGGGAACTGGAGGGGCAGTACTTC.

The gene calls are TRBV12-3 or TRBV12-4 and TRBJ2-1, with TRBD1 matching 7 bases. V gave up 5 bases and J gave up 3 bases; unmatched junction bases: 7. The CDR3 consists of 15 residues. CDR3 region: CASSVGGTNYNEQFF. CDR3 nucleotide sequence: TGTGCCAGCAGTGTAGGGGGCACTAACTACAATGAGCAGTTCTTC.

Here the CDR3 reads CSVDFRDSGANVLTF. The DNA of the CDR3 is TGCAGCGTTGATTTCAGGGACTCTGGGGCCAACGTCCTGACTTTC. The chain couples TRBV29-1 to TRBJ2-6, with a weak D call TRBD1 (5 bases). V lost 3 bases, J lost 0 bases, and 9 bases lay in between. The CDR3 is 15 residues long. Looked up from germline, CDR1 is SQVTM and CDR2 is ANQGSEA.

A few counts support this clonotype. CDR3 region: CASHTWAYNEQFF. CDR3 sequence (DNA): TGTGCCAGCCATACATGGGCCTACAATGAGCAGTTCTTC. The genes are TRBV5-8 and TRBJ2-1; D not resolved. The germline gives CDR1 SGHTS, CDR2 YDEGEE. The CDR3 length is 13 residues. The V gene lost 7 bases and the J gene lost 2 bases, with 10 bases spanning the gap.

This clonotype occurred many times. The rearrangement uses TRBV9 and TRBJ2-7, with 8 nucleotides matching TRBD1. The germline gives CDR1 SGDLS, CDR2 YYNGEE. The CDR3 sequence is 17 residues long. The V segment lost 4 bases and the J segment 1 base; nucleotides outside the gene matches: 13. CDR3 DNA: TGTGCCAGCAGCCCACCCCCCGGGACAGGTCTATCCTACGAGCAGTACTTC. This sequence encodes CASSPPPGTGLSYEQYF.

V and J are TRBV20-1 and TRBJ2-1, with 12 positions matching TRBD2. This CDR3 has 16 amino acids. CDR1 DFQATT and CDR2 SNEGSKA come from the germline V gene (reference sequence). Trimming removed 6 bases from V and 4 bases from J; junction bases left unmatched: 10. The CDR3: CSAGGRLAGDYNEQFF. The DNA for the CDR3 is TGCAGTGCAGGGGGCCGACTAGCGGGAGATTACAATGAGCAGTTCTTC.

The DNA of the CDR3 is TGCGCCAGCAGCTTGGACGAGACAGGGACATATAATTCACCCCTCCACTTT. Protein sequence: CASSLDETGTYNSPLHF. This chain joins TRBV5-1 and TRBJ1-6, with TRBD1 identical over 7 bases. The trim removed 0 bases at V and 4 bases at J, leaving 7 bases unmatched. Germline assignment: CDR1 SGHRS and CDR2 YFSETQ. This CDR3 comprises 17 residues.

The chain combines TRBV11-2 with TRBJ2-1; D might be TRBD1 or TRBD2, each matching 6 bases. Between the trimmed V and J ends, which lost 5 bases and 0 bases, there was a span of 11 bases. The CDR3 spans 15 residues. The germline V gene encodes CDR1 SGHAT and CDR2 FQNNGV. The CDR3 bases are TGTGCCAGCAGCATTGAGGGGGGCTCCTACAATGAGCAGTTCTTC. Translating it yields CASSIEGGSYNEQFF.

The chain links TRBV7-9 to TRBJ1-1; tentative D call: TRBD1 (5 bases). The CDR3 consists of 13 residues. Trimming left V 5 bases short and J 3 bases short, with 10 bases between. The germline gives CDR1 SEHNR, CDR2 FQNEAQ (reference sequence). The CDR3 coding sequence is TGTGCCAGCAGCCGAGGGGCTGACACTGAAGCTTTCTTT. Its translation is CASSRGADTEAFF.

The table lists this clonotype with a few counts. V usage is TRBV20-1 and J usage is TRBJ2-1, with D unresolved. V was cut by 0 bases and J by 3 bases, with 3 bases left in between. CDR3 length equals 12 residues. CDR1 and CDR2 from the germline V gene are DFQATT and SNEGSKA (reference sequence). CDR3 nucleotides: TGCAGTGCTAGAGATTTCTACAATGAGCAGTTCTTC. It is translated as CSARDFYNEQFF.

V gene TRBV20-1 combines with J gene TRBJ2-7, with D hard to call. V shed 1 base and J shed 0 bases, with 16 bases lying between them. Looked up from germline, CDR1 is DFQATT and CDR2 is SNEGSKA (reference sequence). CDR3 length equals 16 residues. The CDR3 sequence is CSARGFAMLYSYEQYF. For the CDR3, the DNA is TGCAGTGCTAGAGGCTTCGCGATGCTGTACTCCTACGAGCAGTACTTC.

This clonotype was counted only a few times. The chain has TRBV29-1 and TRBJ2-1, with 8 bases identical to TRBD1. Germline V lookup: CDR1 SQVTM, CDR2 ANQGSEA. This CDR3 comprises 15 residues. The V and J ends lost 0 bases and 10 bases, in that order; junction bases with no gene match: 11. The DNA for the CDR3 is TGCAGCGTTGAAGACACCGGGACAGGAGCTCGGGAGCAGTTCTTC. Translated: CSVEDTGTGAREQFF.

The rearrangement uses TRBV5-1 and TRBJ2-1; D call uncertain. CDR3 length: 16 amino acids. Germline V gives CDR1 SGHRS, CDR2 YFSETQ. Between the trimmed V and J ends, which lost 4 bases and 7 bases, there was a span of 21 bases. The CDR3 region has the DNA TGCGCCAGCAGCCCCCTGTCCCCTCAGACCCAAAATGAGCAGTTCTTC. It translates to CASSPLSPQTQNEQFF.

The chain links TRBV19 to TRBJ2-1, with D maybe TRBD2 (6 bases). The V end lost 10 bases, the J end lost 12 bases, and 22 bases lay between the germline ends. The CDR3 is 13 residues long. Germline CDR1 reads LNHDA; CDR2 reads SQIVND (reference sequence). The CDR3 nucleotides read TGTGCCACCAAGATCATTCCGGCGGGACCGCAGTTCTTC. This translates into CATKIIPAGPQFF.

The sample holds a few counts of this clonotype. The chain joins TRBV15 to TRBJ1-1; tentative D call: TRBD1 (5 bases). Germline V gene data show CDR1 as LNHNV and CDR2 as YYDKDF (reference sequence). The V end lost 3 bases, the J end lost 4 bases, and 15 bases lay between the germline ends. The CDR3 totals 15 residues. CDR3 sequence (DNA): TGTGCCACCAGCAGTCTTGATGGGACGGTCACTGAAGCTTTCTTT. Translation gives CATSSLDGTVTEAFF.

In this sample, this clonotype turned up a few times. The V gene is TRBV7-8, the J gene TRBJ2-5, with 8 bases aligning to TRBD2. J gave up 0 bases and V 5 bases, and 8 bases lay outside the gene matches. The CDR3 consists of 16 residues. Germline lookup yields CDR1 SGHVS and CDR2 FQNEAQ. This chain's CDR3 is CASSAGAGVNQETQYF. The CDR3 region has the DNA TGTGCCAGCAGCGCAGGAGCGGGAGTAAACCAAGAGACCCAGTACTTC.

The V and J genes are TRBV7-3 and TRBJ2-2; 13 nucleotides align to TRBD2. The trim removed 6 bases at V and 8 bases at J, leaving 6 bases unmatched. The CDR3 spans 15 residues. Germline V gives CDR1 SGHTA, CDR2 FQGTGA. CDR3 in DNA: TGTGCCAGCAGTTCCGGACTAGCGGGAGTGGGGGAGCTGTTTTTT. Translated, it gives CASSSGLAGVGELFF.

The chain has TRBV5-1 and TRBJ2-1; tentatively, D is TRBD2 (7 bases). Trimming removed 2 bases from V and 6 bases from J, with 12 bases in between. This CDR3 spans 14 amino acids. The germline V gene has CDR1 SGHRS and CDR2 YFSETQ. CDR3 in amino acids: CASSFLGGGNEQFF. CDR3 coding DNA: TGCGCCAGCAGCTTCCTAGGGGGGGGCAATGAGCAGTTCTTC.

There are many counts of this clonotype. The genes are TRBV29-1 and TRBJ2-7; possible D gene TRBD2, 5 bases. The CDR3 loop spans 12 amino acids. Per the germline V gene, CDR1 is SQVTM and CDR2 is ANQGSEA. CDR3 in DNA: TGCAGTGGAGTGGGGAGCTCCTACGAGCAGTACTTC. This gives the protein CSGVGSSYEQYF.

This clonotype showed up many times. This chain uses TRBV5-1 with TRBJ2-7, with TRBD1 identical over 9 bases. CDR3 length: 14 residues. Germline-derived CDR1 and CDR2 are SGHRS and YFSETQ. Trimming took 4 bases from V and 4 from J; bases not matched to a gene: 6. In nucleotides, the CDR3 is TGCGCCAGCAGCGTATACAGGGGGCGATACGAGCAGTACTTC. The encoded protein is CASSVYRGRYEQYF.

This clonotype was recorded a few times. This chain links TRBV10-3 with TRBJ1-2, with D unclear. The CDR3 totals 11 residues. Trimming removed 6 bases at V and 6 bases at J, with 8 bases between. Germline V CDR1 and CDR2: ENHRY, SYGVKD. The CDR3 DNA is TGTGCCATCAGGCTTTGGGATGGCTACACCTTC. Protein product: CAIRLWDGYTF.

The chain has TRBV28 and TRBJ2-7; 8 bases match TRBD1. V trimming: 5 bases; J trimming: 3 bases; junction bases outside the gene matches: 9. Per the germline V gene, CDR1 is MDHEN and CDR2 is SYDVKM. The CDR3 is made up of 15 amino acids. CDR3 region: CASSLKTGAVYEQYF. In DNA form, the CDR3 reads TGTGCCAGCAGTCTGAAGACAGGGGCCGTCTACGAGCAGTACTTC. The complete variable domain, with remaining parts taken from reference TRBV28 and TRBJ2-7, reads DVKVTQSSRYLVKRTGEKVFLECVQDMDHENMFWYRQDPGLGLRLIYFSYDVKMKEKGDIPEGYSVSREKKERFSLILESASTNQTSMYLCASSLKTGAVYEQYFGPGTRLTVT.

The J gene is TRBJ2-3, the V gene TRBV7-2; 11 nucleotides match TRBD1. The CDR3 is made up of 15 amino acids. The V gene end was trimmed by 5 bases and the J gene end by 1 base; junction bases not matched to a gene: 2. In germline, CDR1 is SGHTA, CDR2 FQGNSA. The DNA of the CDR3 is TGTGCCAGCAGCCCGGGACAGGGGGGCACAGATACGCAGTATTTT. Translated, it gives CASSPGQGGTDTQYF.

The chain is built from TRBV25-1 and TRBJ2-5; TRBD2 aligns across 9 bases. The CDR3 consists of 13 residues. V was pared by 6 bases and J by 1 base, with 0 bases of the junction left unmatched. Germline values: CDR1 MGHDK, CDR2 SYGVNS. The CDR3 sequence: CASRTSGQETQYF. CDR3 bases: TGTGCCAGCAGGACTAGCGGCCAAGAGACCCAGTACTTC.

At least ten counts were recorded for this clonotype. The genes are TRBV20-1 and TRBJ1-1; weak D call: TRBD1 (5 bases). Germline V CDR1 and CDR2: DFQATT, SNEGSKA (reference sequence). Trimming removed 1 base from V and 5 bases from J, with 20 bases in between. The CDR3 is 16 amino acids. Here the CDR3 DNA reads TGCAGTGCTAGAGGTAGGGGCCTAGTGAGAACTACTGAAGCTTTCTTT. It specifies CSARGRGLVRTTEAFF.

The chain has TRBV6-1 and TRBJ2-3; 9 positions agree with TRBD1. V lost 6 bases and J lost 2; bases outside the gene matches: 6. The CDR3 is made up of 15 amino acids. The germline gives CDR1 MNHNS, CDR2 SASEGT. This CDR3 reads CASSVGQGFTDTQYF. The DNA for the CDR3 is TGTGCCAGCAGCGTGGGACAGGGCTTCACAGATACGCAGTATTTT.